One sample yielded the 26 T cell receptor beta chains listed below, sequenced in a study of T cells in Graves' hyperthyroidism and ophthalmopathy. RNA transcripts provided the source from which TCR beta CDR3 regions were amplified. The HTBI primer set drove a first-round RT-PCR of the TCR CDR3. From the multiplex PCR reads, TCRdb called clonotypes with MiXCR, one entry per CDR3 protein. The sample records roughly 160,000 distinct CDR3 sequences, around 8.9% being singletons. Sequencing was carried out using blood. The origin of the receptors is a woman aged 18-29 years with Graves' hyperthyroidism that later progressed to Graves' ophthalmopathy.

This clonotype was seen at least ten times. The gene calls are TRBV11-2 and TRBJ2-1; D may be TRBD1 (5 bases). Trimming removed 10 bases at V and 0 bases at J, with 16 bases between. This CDR3 is 15 amino acids long. CDR1 SGHAT and CDR2 FQNNGV come from the germline V gene. The chain's CDR3 is CATQGSSSSYNEQFF. The CDR3 region has the DNA TGTGCCACCCAGGGCAGTTCGAGCTCCTACAATGAGCAGTTCTTC.

Ten or more counts support this clonotype. The CDR3 spells CASSDGQGMVSPLHF. Written as DNA, the CDR3 is TGTGCCAGCAGTGACGGACAGGGGATGGTTTCACCCCTCCACTTT. The rearrangement links TRBV2 to TRBJ1-6; 9 bases align to TRBD1. J was trimmed by 9 bases and V by 3 bases; bases with no gene match: 6. This CDR3 is built from 15 residues. CDR1 SNHLY and CDR2 FYNNEI come from the germline V gene. Together with reference TRBV2 and TRBJ1-6, the CDR3 gives the full variable domain: EPEVTQTPSHQVTQMGQEVILRCVPISNHLYFYWYRQILGQKVEFLVSFYNNEISEKSEIFDDQFSVERPDGSNFTLKIRSTKLEDSAMYFCASSDGQGMVSPLHFGNGTRLTVT.

Ten or more counts support this clonotype. The chain joins TRBV12-3 or TRBV12-4 to TRBJ1-6; a possible D gene is TRBD1 (5 bases). CDR3 length equals 16 residues. Trimming left V 1 base short and J 9 bases short, with 16 bases between. DNA for the CDR3: TGTGCCAGCAGTTTAGAGGCAGGGCCTTCGGGTTCACCCCTCCACTTT. It translates to CASSLEAGPSGSPLHF.

This clonotype was observed many times. This chain joins TRBV3-1 and TRBJ1-1; D gene unclear. With 1 base removed from V and 11 bases from J, the gap between germline ends came to 11 bases. Germline values: CDR1 LGHDT, CDR2 YNNKEL (reference sequence). The CDR3 has 12 residues. The CDR3 spells CASSQGWALAFF. The DNA of the CDR3 is TGTGCCAGCAGCCAAGGTTGGGCCCTGGCTTTCTTT.

The chain uses TRBV5-6 and TRBJ2-3; possibly TRBD1 or TRBD2 for D (5 bases each). The CDR3 loop spans 18 amino acids. Per the germline V gene, CDR1 is SGHDT and CDR2 is YYEEEE. The ends were cut back, 2 bases at V and 0 bases at J, with 19 bases in the middle. CDR3: CASSFPWAGTNSTDTQYF. The CDR3 DNA follows: TGTGCCAGCAGCTTCCCATGGGCTGGGACGAACAGCACAGATACGCAGTATTTT.

This clonotype came up many times. This sequence joins TRBV19 and TRBJ1-5; perhaps TRBD1 as D (5 bases). V gave up 4 bases and J gave up 3 bases, with 7 bases separating them. CDR3 length: 13 amino acids. Looked up from germline, CDR1 is LNHDA and CDR2 is SQIVND (reference sequence). CDR3 in DNA: TGTGCCAGTAGTAGGGACCTCAATCAGCCCCAGCATTTT. Its translation is CASSRDLNQPQHF. Looking up the rest from reference TRBV19 and TRBJ1-5 gives the full variable domain: DGGITQSPKYLFRKEGQNVTLSCEQNLNHDAMYWYRQDPGQGLRLIYYSQIVNDFQKGDIAEGYSVSREKKESFPLTVTSAQKNPTAFYLCASSRDLNQPQHFGDGTRLSIL.

As regards this clonotype: Just one base apart from a much larger clone, this may be a read error. The rearrangement links TRBV27 to TRBJ2-3; D is unresolved. Germline lookup yields CDR1 MNHEY and CDR2 SMNVEV (reference sequence). This CDR3 comprises 13 residues. For the CDR3, the DNA is TGTGTCAGCAGTTTTTCTCCGTCACATACGCAGTATTTT. Protein: CVSSFSPSHTQYF.

Ten or more counts support this clonotype. The rearrangement uses TRBV30 and TRBJ1-1; no clear D gene. The CDR3 length is 13 residues. From germline, CDR1 is GTSNPN and CDR2 SVGIG (reference sequence). V was trimmed by 2 bases and J by 0 bases, leaving 7 bases between them. The CDR3 protein is CAWSKLMNTEAFF. The CDR3 DNA is TGTGCCTGGAGTAAGTTGATGAACACTGAAGCTTTCTTT.

In its sample, this clonotype was seen a few times. The chain recombines TRBV7-6 with TRBJ1-1; 12 nucleotides agree with TRBD1. Losses at the gene ends were 0 bases for V and 4 bases for J; bases not matched to a gene: 6. From germline, CDR1 is SGHVS and CDR2 FNYEAQ. This CDR3 is 17 amino acids long. This chain's CDR3 is CASSLASGQGAVTEAFF. CDR3 sequence (DNA): TGTGCCAGCAGCTTAGCGTCGGGACAGGGGGCTGTCACTGAAGCTTTCTTT. Filled out from reference TRBV7-6 and TRBJ1-1, the complete variable domain reads GAGVSQSPRYKVTKRGQDVALRCDPISGHVSLYWYRQALGQGPEFLTYFNYEAQQDKSGLPNDRFSAERPEGSISTLTIQRTEQRDSAMYRCASSLASGQGAVTEAFFGQGTRLTVV.

This clonotype was found many times. The chain links TRBV6-2 or TRBV6-3 to TRBJ2-3, with TRBD2 matching over 8 bases. Per the germline V gene, CDR1 is MNHEY and CDR2 is SVGEGT. With 0 bases clipped from V and 4 bases from J, the junction kept 3 bases outside the gene matches. The CDR3 is 15 residues long. CDR3 in amino acids: CASSYSAGGADTQYF. DNA for the CDR3: TGTGCCAGCAGTTACTCTGCGGGAGGAGCAGATACGCAGTATTTT.

This clonotype has a handful of counts. This chain joins TRBV4-1 and TRBJ2-1; the D call may be TRBD1 or TRBD2 (5 bases each). V was cut by 4 bases and J by 4 bases, with 14 bases left in between. CDR1 is MGHRA and CDR2 is YSYEKL in the germline V gene. This CDR3 has 15 amino acids. The CDR3, as DNA: TGCGCCAGCAGCCCCAGTGGGACGAAGTACAATGAGCAGTTCTTC. It yields the protein CASSPSGTKYNEQFF.

This clonotype was counted ten times or more. This chain joins TRBV24-1 and TRBJ2-1; TRBD2 matches at 10 bases. Germline CDR1 and CDR2: KGHDR and SFDVKD. The CDR3 runs to 15 residues. V was pared by 5 bases and J by 4 bases, with 4 bases of the junction left unmatched. The DNA for the CDR3 is TGTGCCACCAGTGCGAGCGGGAGGGGATACAATGAGCAGTTCTTC. Protein sequence: CATSASGRGYNEQFF.

There are many counts of this clonotype. This chain joins TRBV27 and TRBJ1-1; tentative D call: TRBD1 (5 bases). This CDR3 is built from 14 residues. Looked up from germline, CDR1 is MNHEY and CDR2 is SMNVEV (reference sequence). Trimming left V 6 bases short and J 2 bases short, with 13 bases between. CDR3 sequence (DNA): TGTGCCAGCAGCTCCAGCAGGGAAAACACTGAAGCTTTCTTT. Translated: CASSSSRENTEAFF.

This clonotype was seen only a few times. CDR3 amino acids: CASSIGGYEQYF. The CDR3 DNA sequence: TGTGCCAGTAGTATTGGGGGCTACGAGCAGTACTTC. This chain links TRBV19 with TRBJ2-7; D might be TRBD1 or TRBD2, each matching 5 bases. CDR1 and CDR2 from the germline V gene are LNHDA and SQIVND (reference sequence). V lost 3 bases, J lost 3 bases, and 6 bases lay in between. CDR3 size: 12 residues. Based on the CDR3 plus reference TRBV19 and TRBJ2-7, the full variable domain is DGGITQSPKYLFRKEGQNVTLSCEQNLNHDAMYWYRQDPGQGLRLIYYSQIVNDFQKGDIAEGYSVSREKKESFPLTVTSAQKNPTAFYLCASSIGGYEQYFGPGTRLTVT.

The rearrangement links TRBV7-6 to TRBJ2-1; no clear D. Trimming removed 5 bases from V and 0 bases from J, with 11 bases in between. The CDR3 is 15 residues long. The germline gives CDR1 SGHVS, CDR2 FNYEAQ. CDR3 residues: CASSNDQSSYNEQFF. DNA of the CDR3: TGTGCCAGCAGCAACGACCAGAGCTCCTACAATGAGCAGTTCTTC.

The chain combines TRBV10-3 with TRBJ2-7; 12 bases are a match to TRBD2. The germline CDR1 and CDR2 sequences are ENHRY and SYGVKD. Unmatched junction bases numbered 1, after V lost 5 bases and J lost 2 bases. This CDR3 has 14 amino acids. CDR3 region: CAISRLAGAYEQYF. The CDR3 DNA reads as TGTGCCATCAGTCGACTAGCGGGGGCCTACGAGCAGTACTTC.

This clonotype was picked up a small number of times. The gene calls are TRBV5-8 and TRBJ2-2; no firm D call. The CDR3 runs to 14 residues. Germline assignment: CDR1 SGHTS and CDR2 YDEGEE. V lost 0 bases to trimming and J lost 4 bases, with 7 bases between them. Written as DNA, the CDR3 is TGTGCCAGCAGCTTGGAACATACCACCGGGGAGCTGTTTTTT. This encodes CASSLEHTTGELFF.

This rearrangement joins TRBV5-6 to TRBJ1-5; the match to TRBD1 covers 9 bases. CDR3 length: 16 amino acids. The germline gives CDR1 SGHDT, CDR2 YYEEEE. V shed 3 bases, J shed 4 bases, and the junction held 8 bases outside the gene matches. CDR3 sequence reads: CASSWGGQGLNQPQHF. The CDR3 nucleotides read TGTGCCAGCAGCTGGGGGGGACAGGGACTTAATCAGCCCCAGCATTTT.

The table lists this clonotype with a count of one. It may be a read error: a sequence one base away is much more abundant. The chain uses TRBV7-9 and TRBJ2-7; no reliable D call. Germline V gene lookup returns CDR1 SEHNR and CDR2 FQNEAQ (reference sequence). CDR3 length: 12 amino acids. The CDR3 region is CAGSSLPYEQYF. CDR3 in DNA: TGTGCCGGCAGCTCACTCCCCTACGAGCAGTACTTC.

This sequence joins TRBV10-2 and TRBJ2-7, with 10 bases that match TRBD2. The CDR3 totals 14 residues. V was clipped by 6 bases and J by 3 bases; unmatched bases: 5. The germline V gene has CDR1 WSHSY and CDR2 SAAADI. The CDR3 here is CASRPSGGHYEQYF. The CDR3 DNA sequence: TGCGCCAGCAGACCTAGCGGGGGTCACTACGAGCAGTACTTC.

The chain is built from TRBV4-2 and TRBJ1-2; D not resolved. CDR1 and CDR2 (germline): LGHNA, YNFKEQ. Deletions cut 3 bases from V and 2 bases from J, with 13 bases between. The CDR3 is 15 amino acids. In DNA form, the CDR3 reads TGTGCCAGCAGCCAGGGCGCCCTTTGGAACTATGGCTACACCTTC. Its protein is CASSQGALWNYGYTF.

The rearrangement uses TRBV24-1 and TRBJ2-4; no firm D call. The DNA end lines up better with TRBJ2-1; the J call may be wrong. The CDR3 consists of 11 residues. Germline CDR1 reads KGHDR; CDR2 reads SFDVKD. The CDR3 DNA reads TGTGCCACCAGTGATTTGACTAATCAGTTCTTC. The encoded protein is CATSDLTNQFF.

This clonotype has just a few counts. The chain couples TRBV5-4 to TRBJ2-1; D gene unclear. The germline CDR1 and CDR2 sequences are SGHNT and YYREEE (reference sequence). CDR3 size: 11 residues. The ends were cut back, 1 base at V and 8 bases at J, with 4 bases in the middle. Here the CDR3 reads CASSLLDEQFF. Here the CDR3 DNA reads TGTGCCAGCAGCTTGCTAGATGAGCAGTTCTTC.

This clonotype has at least ten counts. The chain carries TRBV3-1 and TRBJ1-2; D might be TRBD1 (5 bases). Trimming took 1 base from V and 2 from J, leaving 8 bases between them. Germline V lookup: CDR1 LGHDT, CDR2 YNNKEL (reference sequence). The CDR3 totals 14 residues. CDR3 protein: CASSQGQLNYGYTF. DNA of the CDR3: TGTGCCAGCAGCCAAGGACAGCTCAACTATGGCTACACCTTC.

This chain joins TRBV7-8 and TRBJ1-1; 7 bases map to TRBD1. CDR1 and CDR2 (germline): SGHVS, FQNEAQ. The CDR3 consists of 16 residues. Unmatched junction bases numbered 11, after V lost 4 bases and J lost 3 bases. CDR3 sequence: CASSSYRFRGYTEAFF. In DNA form, the CDR3 reads TGTGCCAGCAGCTCTTACAGGTTCAGGGGGTACACTGAAGCTTTCTTT.

This clonotype was observed many times. This chain joins TRBV19 and TRBJ2-2; TRBD1 agrees at 8 bases. The germline V gene encodes CDR1 LNHDA and CDR2 SQIVND (reference sequence). This CDR3 has 15 residues. V gave up 3 bases and J gave up 5 bases; unmatched junction bases: 5. CDR3 in DNA: TGTGCCAGTAGTATCCAGGGGGCTGGGACCGGGGAGCTGTTTTTT. Its translation is CASSIQGAGTGELFF.